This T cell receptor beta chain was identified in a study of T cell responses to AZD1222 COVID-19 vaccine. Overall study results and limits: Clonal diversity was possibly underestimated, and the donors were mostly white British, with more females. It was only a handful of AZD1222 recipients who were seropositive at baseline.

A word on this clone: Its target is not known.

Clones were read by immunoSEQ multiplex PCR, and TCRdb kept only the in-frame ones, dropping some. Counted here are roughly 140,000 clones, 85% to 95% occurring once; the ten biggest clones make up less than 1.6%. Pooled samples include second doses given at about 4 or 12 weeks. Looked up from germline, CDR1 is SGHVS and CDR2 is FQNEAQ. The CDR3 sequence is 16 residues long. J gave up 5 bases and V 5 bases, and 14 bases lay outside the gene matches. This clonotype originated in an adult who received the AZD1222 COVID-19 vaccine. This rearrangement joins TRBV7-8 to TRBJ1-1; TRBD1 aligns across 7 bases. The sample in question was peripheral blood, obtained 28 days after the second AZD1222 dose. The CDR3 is CASSPVPGGMGTEAFF. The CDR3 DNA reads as TGTGCCAGCAGCCCCGTACCAGGGGGTATGGGGACTGAAGCTTTCTTT.